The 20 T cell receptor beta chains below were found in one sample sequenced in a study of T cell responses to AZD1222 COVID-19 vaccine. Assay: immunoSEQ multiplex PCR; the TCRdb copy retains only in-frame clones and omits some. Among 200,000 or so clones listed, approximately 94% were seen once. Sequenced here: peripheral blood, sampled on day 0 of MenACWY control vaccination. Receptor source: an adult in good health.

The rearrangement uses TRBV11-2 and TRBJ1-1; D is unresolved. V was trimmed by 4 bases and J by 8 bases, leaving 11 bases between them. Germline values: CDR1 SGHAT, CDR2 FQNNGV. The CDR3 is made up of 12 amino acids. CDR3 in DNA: TGTGCCAGCAGCTCCCTCAGGCCCGAAGCTTTCTTT. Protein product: CASSSLRPEAFF.

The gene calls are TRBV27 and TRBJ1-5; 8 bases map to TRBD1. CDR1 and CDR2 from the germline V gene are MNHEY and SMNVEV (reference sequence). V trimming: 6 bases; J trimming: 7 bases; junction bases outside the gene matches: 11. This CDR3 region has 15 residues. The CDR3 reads CASSLGQGSKQPQHF. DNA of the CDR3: TGTGCCAGCAGCCTCGGACAGGGTTCGAAACAGCCCCAGCATTTT.

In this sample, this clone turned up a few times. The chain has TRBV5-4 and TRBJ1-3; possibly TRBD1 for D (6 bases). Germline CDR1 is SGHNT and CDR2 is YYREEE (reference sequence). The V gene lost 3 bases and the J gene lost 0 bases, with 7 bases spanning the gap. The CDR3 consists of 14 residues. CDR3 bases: TGTGCCAGCAGCTCACAGGGCTCTGGAAACACCATATATTTT. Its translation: CASSSQGSGNTIYF.

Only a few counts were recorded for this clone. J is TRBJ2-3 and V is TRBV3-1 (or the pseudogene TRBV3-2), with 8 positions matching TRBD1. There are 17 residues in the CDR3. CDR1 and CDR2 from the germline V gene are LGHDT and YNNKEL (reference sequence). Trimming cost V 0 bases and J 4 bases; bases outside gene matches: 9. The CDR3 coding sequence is TGTGCCAGCAGCCAAGATAGGGGGACAGGCCTTCCAGATACGCAGTATTTT. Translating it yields CASSQDRGTGLPDTQYF.

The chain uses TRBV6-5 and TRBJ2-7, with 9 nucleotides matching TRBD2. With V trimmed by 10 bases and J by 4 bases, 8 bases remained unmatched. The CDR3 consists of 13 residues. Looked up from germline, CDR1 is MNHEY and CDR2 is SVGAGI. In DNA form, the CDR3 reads TGTGCCATCCTGGACAGCGGGGGGTACGAGCAGTACTTC. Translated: CAILDSGGYEQYF.

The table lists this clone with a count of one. The CDR3 DNA reads TGTGCCAGCAGCTTGAGACTAGCGGGGGAAGAGACCCAGTACTTC. Amino acids: CASSLRLAGEETQYF. V gene TRBV5-4 combines with J gene TRBJ2-5, with 12 positions matching TRBD2. J was trimmed by 3 bases and V by 1 base; bases with no gene match: 1. The CDR3 is 15 residues long. The germline V gene encodes CDR1 SGHNT and CDR2 YYREEE (reference sequence).

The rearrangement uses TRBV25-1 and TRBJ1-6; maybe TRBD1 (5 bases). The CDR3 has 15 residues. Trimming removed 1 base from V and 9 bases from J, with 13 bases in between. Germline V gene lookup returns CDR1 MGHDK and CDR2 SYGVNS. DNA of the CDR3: TGTGCCAGCAGTGAATCCCAGGACGGGGGTTCACCCCTCCACTTT. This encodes CASSESQDGGSPLHF.

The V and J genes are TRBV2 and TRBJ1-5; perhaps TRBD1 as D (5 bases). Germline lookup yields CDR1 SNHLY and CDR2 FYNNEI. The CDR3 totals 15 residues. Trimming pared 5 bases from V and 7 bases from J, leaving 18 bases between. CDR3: CASSPGTVEYQPQHF. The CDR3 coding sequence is TGTGCCAGCAGTCCCGGGACGGTGGAATACCAGCCCCAGCATTTT.

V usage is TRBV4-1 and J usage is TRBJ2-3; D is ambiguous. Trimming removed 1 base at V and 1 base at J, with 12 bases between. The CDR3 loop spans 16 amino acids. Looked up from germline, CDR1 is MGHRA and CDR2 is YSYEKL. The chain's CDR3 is CASSQGWGYGTDTQYF. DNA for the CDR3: TGCGCCAGCAGCCAAGGCTGGGGTTACGGCACAGATACGCAGTATTTT.

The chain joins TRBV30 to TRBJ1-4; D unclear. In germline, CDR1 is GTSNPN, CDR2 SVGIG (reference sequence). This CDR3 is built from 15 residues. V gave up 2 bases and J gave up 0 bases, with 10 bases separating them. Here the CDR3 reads CAWSRPGATNEKLFF. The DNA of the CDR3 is TGTGCCTGGAGTCGCCCAGGAGCAACTAATGAAAAACTGTTTTTT.

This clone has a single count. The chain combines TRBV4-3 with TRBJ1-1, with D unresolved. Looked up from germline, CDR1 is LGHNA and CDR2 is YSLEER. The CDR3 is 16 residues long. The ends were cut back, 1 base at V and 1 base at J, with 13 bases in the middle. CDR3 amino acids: CASSQGVQARNTEAFF. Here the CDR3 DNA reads TGCGCCAGCAGCCAAGGTGTGCAGGCTCGGAACACTGAAGCTTTCTTT.

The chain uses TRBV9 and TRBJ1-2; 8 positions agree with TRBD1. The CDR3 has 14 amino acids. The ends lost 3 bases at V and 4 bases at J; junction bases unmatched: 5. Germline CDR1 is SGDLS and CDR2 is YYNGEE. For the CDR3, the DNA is TGTGCCAGCAGCGCTGGACAGGGAAGCTATGGCTACACCTTC. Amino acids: CASSAGQGSYGYTF. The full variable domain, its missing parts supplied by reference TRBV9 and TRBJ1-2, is DSGVTQTPKHLITATGQRVTLRCSPRSGDLSVYWYQQSLDQGLQFLIQYYNGEERAKGNILERFSAQQFPDLHSELNLSSLELGDSALYFCASSAGQGSYGYTFGSGTRLTVV.

CDR3 loop: CASRRQGIATNEKLFF. CDR3 nucleotide sequence: TGCGCCAGCAGACGGCAGGGTATTGCAACTAATGAAAAACTGTTTTTT. The V gene is TRBV5-1, the J gene TRBJ1-4, with TRBD1 as a possible D gene (5 bases). The germline V gene encodes CDR1 SGHRS and CDR2 YFSETQ. Trimming left V 5 bases short and J 0 bases short, with 14 bases between. This CDR3 spans 16 amino acids.

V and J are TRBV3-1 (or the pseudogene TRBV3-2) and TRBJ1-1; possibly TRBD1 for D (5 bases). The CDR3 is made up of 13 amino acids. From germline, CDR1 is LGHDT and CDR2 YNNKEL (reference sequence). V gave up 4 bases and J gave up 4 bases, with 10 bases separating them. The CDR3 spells CASSRGIGTEAFF. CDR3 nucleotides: TGTGCCAGCAGCCGGGGGATAGGCACTGAAGCTTTCTTT.

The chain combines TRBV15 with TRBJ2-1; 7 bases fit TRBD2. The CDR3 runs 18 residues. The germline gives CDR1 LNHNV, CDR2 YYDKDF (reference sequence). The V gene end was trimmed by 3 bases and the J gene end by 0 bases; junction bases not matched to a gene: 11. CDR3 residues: CATSSPGGSPSSYNEQFF. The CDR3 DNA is TGTGCCACCAGCAGTCCCGGGGGGTCCCCGAGCTCCTACAATGAGCAGTTCTTC.

CDR3 sequence: CASSRPTEETQYF. In nucleotides, the CDR3 is TGTGCCAGCAGCCGACCGACTGAAGAGACCCAGTACTTC. The J gene is TRBJ2-5, the V gene TRBV7-9; D is uncertain. This CDR3 has 13 amino acids. Trimming took off 5 bases at V and 3 bases at J, with 10 bases between the two ends. The V gene's germline CDR1 is SEHNR and CDR2 FQNEAQ (reference sequence).

The CDR3 protein is CASSLELGEAFF. The CDR3 coding sequence is TGTGCCAGCAGCCTCGAATTGGGTGAAGCTTTCTTT. The J gene is TRBJ1-1, the V gene TRBV5-4; D is unclear. Per the germline V gene, CDR1 is SGHNT and CDR2 is YYREEE (reference sequence). The CDR3 consists of 12 residues. V gave up 4 bases and J gave up 7 bases, with 11 bases separating them.

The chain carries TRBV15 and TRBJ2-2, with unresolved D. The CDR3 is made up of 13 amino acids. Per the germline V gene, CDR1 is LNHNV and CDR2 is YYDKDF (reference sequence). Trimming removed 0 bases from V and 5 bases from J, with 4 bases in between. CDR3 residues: CATSREGTGELFF. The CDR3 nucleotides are TGTGCCACCAGCAGAGAGGGGACCGGGGAGCTGTTTTTT.

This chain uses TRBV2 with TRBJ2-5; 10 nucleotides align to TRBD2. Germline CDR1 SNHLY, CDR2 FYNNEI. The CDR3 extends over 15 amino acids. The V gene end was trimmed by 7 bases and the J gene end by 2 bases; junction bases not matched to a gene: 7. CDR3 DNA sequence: TGTGCCAGCACTCCTAGCGGGGGACCTCAAGAGACCCAGTACTTC. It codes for CASTPSGGPQETQYF.

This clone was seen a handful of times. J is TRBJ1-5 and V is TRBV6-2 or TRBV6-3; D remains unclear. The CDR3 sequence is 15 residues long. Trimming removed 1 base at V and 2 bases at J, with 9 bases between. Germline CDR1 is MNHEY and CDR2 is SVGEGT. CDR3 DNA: TGTGCCAGCAGTTACTTGGGATCCCGCAATCAGCCCCAGCATTTT. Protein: CASSYLGSRNQPQHF.